This T cell receptor (beta chain) was sequenced in a study of T cell clones after liver transplantation. Data came from immunoSEQ multiplex PCR; TCRdb stores just in-frame clones and leaves some out. The sample lists tens of thousands of clones, 90% occurring once. Regarding the study as a whole: The donor-reactive repertoire was only partly measurable in two subjects, lacking donor cells. In 5 of 8 subjects, circulating graft-donor-reactive CD4 TCRbeta sequences fell significantly after transplant.

This clone has a single count. Its target is unknown. The sequence was obtained from a human donor who received a liver transplant. Here the sequenced sample was CD4+ T cells from blood, taken before liver transplant.

The chain's CDR3 is CASSFPRVPREQYF. The CDR3 DNA follows: TGTGCCAGCAGTTTCCCTCGGGTCCCTCGGGAGCAGTACTTC. V and J are TRBV28 and TRBJ2-7; no reliable D call. Germline V gives CDR1 MDHEN, CDR2 SYDVKM. V was clipped by 3 bases and J by 7 bases, with 16 bases between them. The CDR3 is 14 amino acids. Looking up the rest from reference TRBV28 and TRBJ2-7 gives the full variable domain: DVKVTQSSRYLVKRTGEKVFLECVQDMDHENMFWYRQDPGLGLRLIYFSYDVKMKEKGDIPEGYSVSREKKERFSLILESASTNQTSMYLCASSFPRVPREQYFGPGTRLTVT.